The next 6 T cell receptor beta chains were all read from a single sample in a study of blood T cell repertoires in COVID-19. Some clones are missing from TCRdb's copy, which holds only in-frame ones; the method was immunoSEQ multiplex PCR. Here the sample spans fewer than 200,000 clones, just under 85% being singletons. Sequencing was carried out using peripheral blood. The receptors come from a man aged 35 to 55 who had recovered from COVID-19.

The chain has TRBV6-6 and TRBJ2-7, with D possibly matching TRBD2 (6 bases). This CDR3 is 14 amino acids long. The V end was cut by 5 bases, the J end by 2 bases, with 13 bases between. In germline, CDR1 is MNHNY, CDR2 SVGAGI (reference sequence). This CDR3 is CASSGRTTTYEQYF. CDR3 coding DNA: TGTGCCAGCAGTGGGAGGACAACTACCTACGAGCAGTACTTC.

The rearrangement uses TRBV28 and TRBJ1-1; D ambiguous. The CDR3 totals 12 residues. Trimming removed 2 bases at V and 6 bases at J, with 7 bases between. Germline V gene lookup returns CDR1 MDHEN and CDR2 SYDVKM. The CDR3 DNA reads TGTGCCAGCAGTTTACGCGTCTCTGAAGCTTTCTTT. This encodes CASSLRVSEAFF. Full variable domain (outside the CDR3, taken from reference TRBV28 and TRBJ1-1): DVKVTQSSRYLVKRTGEKVFLECVQDMDHENMFWYRQDPGLGLRLIYFSYDVKMKEKGDIPEGYSVSREKKERFSLILESASTNQTSMYLCASSLRVSEAFFGQGTRLTVV.

In nucleotides, the CDR3 is TGTGCCAGCAGCTTGGAGTTGGAGCGTACTGAAGCTTTCTTT. Amino acid sequence: CASSLELERTEAFF. This chain connects TRBV5-6 to TRBJ1-1, with D uncertain. The CDR3 has 14 amino acids. Germline-derived CDR1 and CDR2 are SGHDT and YYEEEE. V was shortened by 0 bases and J by 5 bases, with 11 bases between the two germline ends. The whole variable domain, remainder taken from reference TRBV5-6 and TRBJ1-1, is DAGVTQSPTHLIKTRGQQVTLRCSPKSGHDTVSWYQQALGQGPQFIFQYYEEEERQRGNFPDRFSGHQFPNYSSELNVNALLLGDSALYLCASSLELERTEAFFGQGTRLTVV.

The chain carries TRBV5-1 and TRBJ1-4; 7 bases agree with TRBD1. Germline V lookup: CDR1 SGHRS, CDR2 YFSETQ. Trimming took 4 bases from V and 3 from J; bases not matched to a gene: 3. CDR3 length: 14 amino acids. Here the CDR3 reads CASSAGQSNEKLFF. CDR3 nucleotides: TGCGCCAGCAGCGCGGGACAGTCTAATGAAAAACTGTTTTTT.

This chain connects TRBV6-6 to TRBJ1-2, with D perhaps TRBD1 (6 bases). Germline CDR1 is MNHNY and CDR2 is SVGAGI (reference sequence). CDR3 length: 14 residues. V lost 6 bases and J 8 bases, leaving 19 bases between the germline ends. CDR3 residues: CASSAEGEHSGYTF. DNA of the CDR3: TGTGCCAGCAGCGCTGAGGGGGAGCACAGCGGCTACACCTTC.

J is TRBJ2-1 and V is TRBV7-9, with 9 bases identical to TRBD2. J was trimmed by 4 bases and V by 5 bases; bases with no gene match: 12. The CDR3 is 17 residues long. Looked up from germline, CDR1 is SEHNR and CDR2 is FQNEAQ (reference sequence). CDR3 in amino acids: CASSLTTASGTYNEQFF. CDR3 DNA sequence: TGTGCCAGCAGCCTAACTACGGCTAGCGGGACATACAATGAGCAGTTCTTC.